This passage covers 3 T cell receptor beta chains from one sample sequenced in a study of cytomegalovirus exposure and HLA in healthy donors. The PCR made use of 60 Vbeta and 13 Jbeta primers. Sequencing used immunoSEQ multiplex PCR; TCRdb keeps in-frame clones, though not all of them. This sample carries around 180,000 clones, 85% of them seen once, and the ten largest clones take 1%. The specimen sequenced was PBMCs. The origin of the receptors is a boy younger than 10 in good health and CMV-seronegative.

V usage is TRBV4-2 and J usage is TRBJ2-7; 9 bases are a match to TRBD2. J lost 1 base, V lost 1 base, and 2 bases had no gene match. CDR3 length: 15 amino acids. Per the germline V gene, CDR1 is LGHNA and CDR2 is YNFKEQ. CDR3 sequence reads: CASSQGAGGSYEQYF. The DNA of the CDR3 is TGTGCCAGCAGCCAAGGGGCGGGGGGGTCCTACGAGCAGTACTTC.

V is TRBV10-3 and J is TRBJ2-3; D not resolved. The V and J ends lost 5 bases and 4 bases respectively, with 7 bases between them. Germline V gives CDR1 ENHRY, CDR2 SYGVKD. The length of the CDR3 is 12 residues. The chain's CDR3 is CAISPSPDTQYF. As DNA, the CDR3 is TGTGCCATCAGTCCGTCTCCAGATACGCAGTATTTT.

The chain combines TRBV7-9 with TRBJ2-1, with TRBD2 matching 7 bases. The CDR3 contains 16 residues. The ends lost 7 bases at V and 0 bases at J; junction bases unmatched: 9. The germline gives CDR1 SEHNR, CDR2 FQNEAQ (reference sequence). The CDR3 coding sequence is TGTGCCAGCACCTCTATGGGAGGGTTCTCCTACAATGAGCAGTTCTTC. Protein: CASTSMGGFSYNEQFF.